This TCR beta chain is drawn from a study of blood T cell repertoires in COVID-19. Study in general: The origin of the acute and convalescent COVID-19 samples was the United States, Italy and Spain. PBMCs, B-cell-depleted T cells, or T cells provided the cDNA or gDNA that made up the material.

This CDR3 has 10 amino acids. Germline CDR1 is DFQATT and CDR2 is SNEGSKA (reference sequence). Trimming cost V 4 bases and J 7 bases, with 5 bases left between them. Per the original data handling: Amplifying reference gene primers gave estimates of nucleated cell counts. The assay was immunoSEQ multiplex PCR, and TCRdb's table has in-frame clones only and misses some. V and J calls and clone size are given by that table; D and trimming were obtained from the DNA. The repertoire holds about 140,000 clones, with about 87% as singletons. The TCR was taken from a woman at least 80 years old with acute or convalescent COVID-19. The gene calls are TRBV20-1 and TRBJ2-1, with unresolved D. Sequencing used peripheral blood. In DNA, the CDR3 is TGCAGTGCTATCGGGAATGAGCAGTTCTTC. Protein sequence: CSAIGNEQFF.